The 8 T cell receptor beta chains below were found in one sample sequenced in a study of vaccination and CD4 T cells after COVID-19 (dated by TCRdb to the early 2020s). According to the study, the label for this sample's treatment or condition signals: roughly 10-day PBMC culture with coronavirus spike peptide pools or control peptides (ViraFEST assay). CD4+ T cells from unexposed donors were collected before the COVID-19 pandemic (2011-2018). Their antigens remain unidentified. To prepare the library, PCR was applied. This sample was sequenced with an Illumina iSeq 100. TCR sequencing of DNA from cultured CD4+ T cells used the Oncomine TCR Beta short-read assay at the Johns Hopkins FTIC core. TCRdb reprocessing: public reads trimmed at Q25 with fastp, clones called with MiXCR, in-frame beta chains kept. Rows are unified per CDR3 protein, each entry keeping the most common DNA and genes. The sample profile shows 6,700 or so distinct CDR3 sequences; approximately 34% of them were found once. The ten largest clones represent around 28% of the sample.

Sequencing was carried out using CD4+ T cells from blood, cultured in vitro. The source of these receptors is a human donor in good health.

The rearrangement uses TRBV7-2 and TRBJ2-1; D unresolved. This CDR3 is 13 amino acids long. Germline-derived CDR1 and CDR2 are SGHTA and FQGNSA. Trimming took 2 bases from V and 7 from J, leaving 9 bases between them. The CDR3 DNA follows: TGTGCCAGCAGCTTAAGTTCGGAAAATGAGCAGTTCTTC. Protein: CASSLSSENEQFF.

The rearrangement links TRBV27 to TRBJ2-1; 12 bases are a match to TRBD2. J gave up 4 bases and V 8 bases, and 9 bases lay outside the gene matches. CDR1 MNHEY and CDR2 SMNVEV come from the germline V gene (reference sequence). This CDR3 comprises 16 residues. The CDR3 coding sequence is TGTGCCAGCGGACCTCTAGCGGGGGGGTTATACAATGAGCAGTTCTTC. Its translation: CASGPLAGGLYNEQFF.

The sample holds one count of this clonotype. CDR3 sequence (DNA): TGTGCCAGCAGCTTGGCTAGCGGGGGGGCGGAGACCCAGTACTTC. Translating gives CASSLASGGAETQYF. The rearrangement uses TRBV5-4 and TRBJ2-5, with 12 nucleotides matching TRBD2. V shed 0 bases, J shed 5 bases, and the junction held 2 bases outside the gene matches. There are 15 residues in the CDR3. Germline CDR1 and CDR2: SGHNT and YYREEE (reference sequence). The variable domain in full, with the rest retrieved from reference TRBV5-4 and TRBJ2-5, is ETGVTQSPTHLIKTRGQQVTLRCSSQSGHNTVSWYQQALGQGPQFIFQYYREEENGRGNFPPRFSGLQFPNYSSELNVNALELDDSALYLCASSLASGGAETQYFGPGTRLLVL.

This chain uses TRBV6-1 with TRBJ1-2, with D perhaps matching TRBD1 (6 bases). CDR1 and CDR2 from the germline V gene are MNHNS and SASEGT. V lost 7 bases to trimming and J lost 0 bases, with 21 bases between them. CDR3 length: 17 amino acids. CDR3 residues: CASTRDTRSLTNYGYTF. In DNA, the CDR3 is TGTGCCAGCACCAGGGACACACGGTCTTTAACTAACTATGGCTACACCTTC.

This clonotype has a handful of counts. The CDR3 bases are TGTGCCAGCAGCTTAGAGGGGGGCCGGGGCTACGAGCAGTACTTC. It is translated as CASSLEGGRGYEQYF. This chain uses TRBV7-8 with TRBJ2-7, with D perhaps matching TRBD1 or TRBD2 (6 bases each). V was cut by 1 base and J by 3 bases, with 13 bases left in between. The germline gives CDR1 SGHVS, CDR2 FQNEAQ. CDR3 length: 15 amino acids.

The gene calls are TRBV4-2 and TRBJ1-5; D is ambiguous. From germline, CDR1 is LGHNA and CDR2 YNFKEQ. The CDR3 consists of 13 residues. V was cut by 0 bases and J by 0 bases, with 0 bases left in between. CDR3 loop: CASSQDSNQPQHF. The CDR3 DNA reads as TGTGCCAGCAGCCAAGATAGCAATCAGCCCCAGCATTTT.

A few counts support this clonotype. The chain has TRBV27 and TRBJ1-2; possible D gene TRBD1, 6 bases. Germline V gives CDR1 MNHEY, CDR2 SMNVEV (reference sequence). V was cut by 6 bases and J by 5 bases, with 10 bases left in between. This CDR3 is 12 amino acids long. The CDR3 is CASSPQGYGYTF. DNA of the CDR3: TGTGCCAGCAGCCCTCAGGGGTATGGCTACACCTTC.

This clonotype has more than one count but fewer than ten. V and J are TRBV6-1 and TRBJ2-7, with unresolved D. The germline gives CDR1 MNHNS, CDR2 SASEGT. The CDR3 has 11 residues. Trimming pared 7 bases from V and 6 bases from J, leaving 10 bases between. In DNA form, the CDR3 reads TGTGCCAGCAATAAGCACGGCGAGCAGTACTTC. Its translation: CASNKHGEQYF.